These 8 T cell receptor beta chains came from one sample sequenced in a study of T cell repertoires and HLA-DP antigens. Using immunoSEQ multiplex PCR, the repertoire was profiled, and TCRdb retains in-frame clones only, with some absent. This sample has about 73,000 clones, with roughly 77% found just once. Their antigens are not known. Sequences were obtained from CD4+ T cells from PBMCs. These receptors all stem from a man between 60 and 75 years old in good health and CMV-seronegative.

CDR3 loop: CASSQGIMNTEAFF. In DNA, the CDR3 is TGTGCCAGCAGCCAGGGCATCATGAACACTGAAGCTTTCTTT. The rearrangement uses TRBV2 and TRBJ1-1; D may be TRBD1 (5 bases). V was pared by 6 bases and J by 0 bases, with 11 bases between. Germline V gene data show CDR1 as SNHLY and CDR2 as FYNNEI. This CDR3 spans 14 amino acids.

This chain joins TRBV5-1 and TRBJ2-3, with 8 bases matching TRBD2. V trimming: 5 bases; J trimming: 4 bases; junction bases outside the gene matches: 12. The CDR3 covers 16 residues. Germline V gene sequence: CDR1 SGHRS, CDR2 YFSETQ. CDR3 sequence reads: CASRRGSGKLADTQYF. CDR3 DNA: TGCGCCAGCAGGCGGGGTAGCGGGAAATTGGCAGATACGCAGTATTTT.

V usage is TRBV29-1 and J usage is TRBJ2-3; no clear D. Germline CDR1 SQVTM, CDR2 ANQGSEA. The CDR3 spans 14 residues. V lost 3 bases, J lost 0 bases, and 10 bases lay in between. In DNA, the CDR3 is TGCAGCGTTGATCTGGATTCTAGCACAGATACGCAGTATTTT. The encoded protein is CSVDLDSSTDTQYF.

This clone has only a few counts. The chain employs TRBV5-1 and TRBJ1-2; tentatively, D is TRBD1 (5 bases). Germline assignment: CDR1 SGHRS and CDR2 YFSETQ. Trimming stripped 0 bases from V and 4 bases from J, with 13 bases between. The CDR3 runs to 15 residues. The DNA for the CDR3 is TGCGCCAGCAGCTTGGAGGCAGGGAGCGCCTATGGCTACACCTTC. As protein: CASSLEAGSAYGYTF.

The chain has TRBV5-1 and TRBJ1-3; weak D call: TRBD1 (5 bases). CDR1 is SGHRS, CDR2 YFSETQ, per germline. V lost 2 bases and J lost 0, with 9 bases in between. This CDR3 has 15 amino acids. The CDR3 bases are TGCGCCAGCAGCTTAGCAGGGTACTCTGGAAACACCATATATTTT. It codes for CASSLAGYSGNTIYF.

V gene TRBV9 combines with J gene TRBJ2-3; TRBD2 is a possible D gene (6 bases). Per germline, CDR1 SGDLS and CDR2 YYNGEE. CDR3 length: 16 residues. The ends were cut back, 0 bases at V and 1 base at J, with 12 bases in the middle. DNA of the CDR3: TGTGCCAGCAGCGTAGCAATCGGGACTGGCACAGATACGCAGTATTTT. As protein: CASSVAIGTGTDTQYF.

This clone was detected only a few times. The V and J genes are TRBV27 and TRBJ1-2, with TRBD1 identical over 7 bases. Germline V gives CDR1 MNHEY, CDR2 SMNVEV (reference sequence). V shed 6 bases, J shed 4 bases, and the junction held 11 bases outside the gene matches. The CDR3 covers 15 residues. CDR3 coding DNA: TGTGCCAGCAGACAAACTCAACAGGGGTTCTATGGCTACACCTTC. It codes for CASRQTQQGFYGYTF.

The genes are TRBV19 and TRBJ2-1, with D unclear. The CDR3 loop spans 15 amino acids. The V end was cut by 5 bases, the J end by 5 bases, with 16 bases between. Per germline, CDR1 LNHDA and CDR2 SQIVND (reference sequence). Here the CDR3 reads CASSRGQALDNEQFF. The CDR3 DNA is TGTGCCAGTAGTCGCGGTCAGGCCCTAGACAATGAGCAGTTCTTC.